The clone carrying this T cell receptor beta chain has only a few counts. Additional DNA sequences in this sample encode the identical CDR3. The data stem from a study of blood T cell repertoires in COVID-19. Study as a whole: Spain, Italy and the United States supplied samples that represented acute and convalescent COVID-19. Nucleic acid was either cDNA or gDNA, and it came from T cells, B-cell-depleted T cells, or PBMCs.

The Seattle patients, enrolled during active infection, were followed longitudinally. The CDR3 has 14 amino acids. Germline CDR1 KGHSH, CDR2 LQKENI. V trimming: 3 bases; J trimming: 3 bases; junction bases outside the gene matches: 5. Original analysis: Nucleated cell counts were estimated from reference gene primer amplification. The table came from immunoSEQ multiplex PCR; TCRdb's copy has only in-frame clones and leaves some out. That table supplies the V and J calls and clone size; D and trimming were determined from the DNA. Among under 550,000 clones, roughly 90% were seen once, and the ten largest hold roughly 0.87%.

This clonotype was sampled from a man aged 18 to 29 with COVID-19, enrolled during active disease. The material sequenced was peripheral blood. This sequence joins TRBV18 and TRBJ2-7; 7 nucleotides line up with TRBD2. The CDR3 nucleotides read TGTGCCAGCTCACCGGGTCTAGCGGACTACGAGCAGTACTTC. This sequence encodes CASSPGLADYEQYF.